Included here is one TCR beta chain sequence, with context. Its target is not known. Profiling relied on immunoSEQ multiplex PCR, and the TCRdb table lists in-frame clones only, not all of them. Among about 74,000 clones listed, just under 85% were seen once. The data stem from a study of identifying expanded T cells in peripheral blood. Broader study findings: Differentially abundant clones: roughly 1.3 between replicates, approximately 16 at around 14 days, approximately 18 at four.

The CDR3 covers 16 residues. Germline values: CDR1 SQVTM, CDR2 ANQGSEA. Specimen: blood. The chain carries TRBV29-1 and TRBJ2-5, with D perhaps TRBD1 or TRBD2 (5 bases each). The J call may be in error: the DNA end matches TRBJ2-7 better. This receptor was taken from a person aged 18 to 75 in good health. The DNA for the CDR3 is TGCAGCGCCCGGGGACCTACGGAGTCCTCCTGGAACGAGCAGTACTTC. It codes for CSARGPTESSWNEQYF.